Presented here are 21 T cell receptor beta chains from one specimen sequenced in a study of T-cell memory formation after mild COVID-19. TCRdb independently ran MiXCR on the 5' RACE reads; one entry per CDR3 protein. The sample yields about 130,000 distinct CDR3 sequences, 20% to 25% seen once. The sequenced sample consisted of PBMCs or a T cell subset sorted from them (not recorded which). These receptor sequences come from an adult woman who had mild COVID-19 (a few samples of this study predate the infection). Cell type and time point are not known.

This clonotype appeared a few times. The chain carries TRBV9 and TRBJ2-1; D is possibly TRBD1 (6 bases). The V gene lost 3 bases and the J gene lost 9 bases, with 10 bases spanning the gap. The CDR3 spans 12 residues. Germline CDR1 SGDLS, CDR2 YYNGEE. Here the CDR3 reads CASSAGVAEQFF. In nucleotides, the CDR3 is TGTGCCAGCAGCGCAGGGGTTGCTGAGCAGTTCTTC.

This clonotype has only a few counts. The chain links TRBV7-9 to TRBJ2-1; 7 nucleotides agree with TRBD2. The V gene's germline CDR1 is SEHNR and CDR2 FQNEAQ (reference sequence). This CDR3 comprises 14 residues. V was clipped by 5 bases and J by 5 bases; unmatched bases: 6. In DNA form, the CDR3 reads TGTGCCAGCAGCGCAGCGGGGCCCGACAATGAGCAGTTCTTC. This translates into CASSAAGPDNEQFF.

This clonotype has a handful of counts. J is TRBJ2-7 and V is TRBV20-1, with a tentative D call TRBD2 (5 bases). The CDR3 loop spans 14 amino acids. CDR1 is DFQATT and CDR2 is SNEGSKA in the germline V gene (reference sequence). V was shortened by 3 bases and J by 2 bases, with 14 bases between the two germline ends. The CDR3 protein is CSAREGVGAYEQYF. CDR3 DNA: TGCAGTGCTAGGGAAGGCGTCGGGGCCTACGAGCAGTACTTC.

The chain combines TRBV4-1 with TRBJ1-5, with a possible D match to TRBD1 (5 bases). The CDR3 length is 14 residues. V was cut by 4 bases and J by 10 bases, with 17 bases left in between. CDR1 MGHRA and CDR2 YSYEKL come from the germline V gene. The CDR3 here is CASSLGTAAIPQHF. DNA for the CDR3: TGCGCCAGCAGCCTCGGGACGGCCGCAATCCCCCAGCATTTT.

This chain links TRBV7-2 with TRBJ2-3; D is uncertain. CDR3 length equals 14 residues. The germline CDR1 and CDR2 sequences are SGHTA and FQGNSA. The CDR3 loop is CAINTGPYTDTQYF. The CDR3 DNA sequence: TGTGCGATCAACACCGGGCCCTACACAGATACGCAGTATTTT.

The table lists this clonotype with a count of one. This chain links TRBV20-1 with TRBJ1-2, with D hard to call. CDR3 length: 10 residues. Germline CDR1 DFQATT, CDR2 SNEGSKA (reference sequence). The CDR3 DNA reads as TGCAGCGCCGGCTACTATGGCTACACCTTC. Amino acid sequence: CSAGYYGYTF.

This clonotype was detected a few times. This chain uses TRBV5-6 with TRBJ2-3, with a possible D match to TRBD2 (6 bases). Germline lookup yields CDR1 SGHDT and CDR2 YYEEEE. The CDR3 totals 15 residues. Trimming stripped 3 bases from V and 0 bases from J, with 11 bases between. CDR3 amino acids: CASSSLLASTDTQYF. The CDR3 nucleotides read TGTGCCAGCAGCTCCCTACTAGCTAGCACAGATACGCAGTATTTT.

The chain carries TRBV6-6 and TRBJ1-1; D unresolved. Germline V CDR1 and CDR2: MNHNY, SVGAGI (reference sequence). Trimming stripped 0 bases from V and 0 bases from J, with 8 bases between. The CDR3 sequence is 15 residues long. The CDR3 reads CASSYSVGVNTEAFF. The CDR3 DNA follows: TGTGCCAGCAGTTACTCGGTGGGTGTGAACACTGAAGCTTTCTTT.

The chain joins TRBV9 to TRBJ1-5; D may be TRBD1 (5 bases). The germline gives CDR1 SGDLS, CDR2 YYNGEE. Trimming cost V 4 bases and J 11 bases, with 16 bases left between them. The CDR3 extends over 13 amino acids. CDR3 bases: TGTGCCAGCAGCAAGACAGTAATCAGCTCCCAGCATTTT. It encodes CASSKTVISSQHF.

This clonotype was counted a few times. This sequence joins TRBV20-1 and TRBJ1-2; D call uncertain. The CDR3 loop spans 13 amino acids. The germline V gene encodes CDR1 DFQATT and CDR2 SNEGSKA (reference sequence). The germline V and J ends were trimmed by 6 bases and 3 bases, with 14 bases remaining between them. Here the CDR3 DNA reads TGCAGTGCAAAAGGAAGGGAAGACTATGGCTACACCTTC. Translation: CSAKGREDYGYTF.

J is TRBJ2-1 and V is TRBV27; D remains ambiguous. The germline gives CDR1 MNHEY, CDR2 SMNVEV (reference sequence). V was trimmed by 6 bases and J by 0 bases, leaving 3 bases between them. The CDR3 has 12 amino acids. CDR3 nucleotide sequence: TGTGCCAGCAGGGTCTCCTACAATGAGCAGTTCTTC. It codes for CASRVSYNEQFF.

The chain couples TRBV4-1 to TRBJ1-2; possibly TRBD1 for D (5 bases). CDR1 is MGHRA, CDR2 YSYEKL, per germline. The CDR3 is 14 residues long. Trimming removed 0 bases from V and 8 bases from J, with 13 bases in between. DNA for the CDR3: TGCGCCAGCAGCCAAGATTGGGACCCCAGGGGCTACACCTTC. Its protein is CASSQDWDPRGYTF.

The chain has TRBV5-1 and TRBJ1-1, with D uncertain. This CDR3 has 11 amino acids. Germline assignment: CDR1 SGHRS and CDR2 YFSETQ. V lost 5 bases, J lost 3 bases, and 5 bases lay in between. The CDR3 here is CASRTDTEAFF. For the CDR3, the DNA is TGCGCCAGCAGGACGGACACTGAAGCTTTCTTT.

The sample holds a few counts of this clonotype. The CDR3 reads CASRRRDFYGYTF. CDR3 sequence (DNA): TGTGCCAGCAGAAGACGGGACTTCTATGGCTACACCTTC. This chain uses TRBV12-3 or TRBV12-4 with TRBJ1-2; D possibly corresponds to TRBD1 (5 bases). Trimming took 6 bases from V and 4 from J, leaving 12 bases between them. The CDR3 extends over 13 amino acids.

The chain joins TRBV27 to TRBJ2-1, with D tentatively TRBD1 or TRBD2 (5 bases each). CDR1 is MNHEY and CDR2 is SMNVEV in the germline V gene (reference sequence). The CDR3 consists of 14 residues. With 3 bases removed from V and 4 bases from J, the gap between germline ends came to 10 bases. The CDR3 sequence is CASSLGREYNEQFF. The CDR3 DNA reads as TGTGCCAGCAGTTTGGGCAGGGAGTACAATGAGCAGTTCTTC.

The V call is TRBV10-3, the J call TRBJ2-7; 9 nucleotides match TRBD1. CDR3 length: 13 amino acids. The germline CDR1 and CDR2 sequences are ENHRY and SYGVKD. The V and J ends lost 10 bases and 2 bases, in that order; junction bases with no gene match: 6. CDR3 nucleotide sequence: TGTGCCAGGCCGGGACAGGGACCCTACGAGCAGTACTTC. Translating it yields CARPGQGPYEQYF.

V and J are TRBV30 and TRBJ1-1, with D perhaps TRBD1 (5 bases). The CDR3 is 14 amino acids. Per the germline V gene, CDR1 is GTSNPN and CDR2 is SVGIG (reference sequence). Trimming pared 3 bases from V and 5 bases from J, leaving 16 bases between. The CDR3 bases are TGTGCCTGGAGACCTCCGGGACTGGGTACTGAAGCTTTCTTT. It translates to CAWRPPGLGTEAFF.

V gene TRBV18 combines with J gene TRBJ2-7, with D possibly matching TRBD2 (5 bases). V lost 2 bases, J lost 7 bases, and 12 bases lay in between. The V gene's germline CDR1 is KGHSH and CDR2 LQKENI. The CDR3 is 13 residues long. The CDR3 spells CASSPEGLWEQYF. The CDR3 DNA reads as TGTGCCAGCTCACCAGAAGGACTTTGGGAGCAGTACTTC.

The gene calls are TRBV24-1 and TRBJ2-5; 8 positions match TRBD2. Germline-derived CDR1 and CDR2 are KGHDR and SFDVKD. With 0 bases clipped from V and 1 base from J, the junction kept 3 bases outside the gene matches. The CDR3 extends over 16 amino acids. The CDR3, as DNA: TGTGCCACCAGTGATTTGACCCGGGGGGGCCAAGAGACCCAGTACTTC. Translation: CATSDLTRGGQETQYF.

The chain has TRBV2 and TRBJ1-1; TRBD1 is a possible D gene (6 bases). In germline, CDR1 is SNHLY, CDR2 FYNNEI. The V end was cut by 4 bases, the J end by 9 bases, with 12 bases between. The CDR3 is made up of 12 amino acids. CDR3 bases: TGTGCCAGCAGTGGAGGACAGCGTAAAGCTTTCTTT. This gives the protein CASSGGQRKAFF.

This chain uses TRBV4-1 with TRBJ1-2; D unclear. CDR3 length equals 13 residues. Germline V gives CDR1 MGHRA, CDR2 YSYEKL. V lost 1 base to trimming and J lost 5 bases, with 8 bases between them. The DNA for the CDR3 is TGCGCCAGCAGCCAAGTGAGCCCTTATGGCTACACCTTC. Residues: CASSQVSPYGYTF.